The clone carrying this T cell receptor beta chain has only a few counts. This sample was taken from a study of blood T cell repertoires in COVID-19. Study context: PBMCs, B-cell-depleted T cells, or T cells provided the cDNA or gDNA that made up the material.

CDR3 length: 16 amino acids. CDR1 SGHAT and CDR2 FQNNGV come from the germline V gene. The germline V and J ends were trimmed by 6 bases and 2 bases, with 20 bases remaining between them. Per the study methods: Amplification from reference gene primers served as the basis for estimated nucleated cell counts. Profiling relied on immunoSEQ multiplex PCR, and the TCRdb table lists in-frame clones only, not all of them. Clone size and the V and J calls come from that table; the DNA yielded D and trimming. The table has about 180,000 clones, approximately 85% seen once; the top ten hold roughly 9%. Clinical histories supplied by participants themselves formed the basis of cohort assignment. Symptom resolution, clearance, or two negative PCRs marked the recovered donors of Cohort 3.

Sample: PBMCs or T cells enriched from blood (not recorded which). V usage is TRBV11-2 and J usage is TRBJ2-7; D is possibly TRBD2 (6 bases). The receptor comes from a woman in her late teens or twenties who had recovered from COVID-19. The CDR3 reads CASRSIASVEAYEQYF. CDR3 DNA: TGTGCCAGCAGGTCAATTGCTAGCGTAGAGGCCTACGAGCAGTACTTC.